This T cell receptor (beta chain) was documented in a study of cytomegalovirus exposure and HLA in healthy donors. The wider study: Prior work identified 95 million to 120 million unique TCR beta sequences in roughly 190 million T cells.

Primers for the PCR totalled 60 Vbeta and 13 Jbeta. The assay was immunoSEQ multiplex PCR, and TCRdb's table has in-frame clones only and misses some. The sample contains 65,000 or so clones, around 73% of which appear only once. The CDR3 loop spans 14 amino acids. Germline assignment: CDR1 SGHDT and CDR2 YYEEEE. The V segment lost 3 bases and the J segment 5 bases; nucleotides outside the gene matches: 5. Study results and caveats: The study had only CMV serostatus as immune exposure information. One variant, a missense change in DCLRE1C, was linked in a later analysis to TCR beta V- and J-gene trimming. Upon later analysis, TCR association rates were observed to vary by HLA locus, being highest for DRB1 and lowest for HLA-C.

As for this clone: The antigen is not known.

This clonotype was obtained from a girl aged 5-17 years in good health and CMV-seropositive. The sequencing input was PBMCs. The rearrangement joins TRBV5-6 to TRBJ2-5, with 9 bases that match TRBD1. For the CDR3, the DNA is TGTGCCAGCAGCTACACAGGGGGCCGGGAGACCCAGTACTTC. Translated, it gives CASSYTGGRETQYF.